This TCR beta chain was profiled in a study of shared clonotypes between healthy human individuals. The CDR3 consists of 15 residues. Germline CDR1 is MDHEN and CDR2 is SYDVKM. The trim removed 6 bases at V and 0 bases at J, leaving 1 base unmatched. Data came from immunoSEQ multiplex PCR; TCRdb stores just in-frame clones and leaves some out. The top ten clones hold around 12% of a sample with about 480,000 clones, approximately 79% of them seen once. This receptor was obtained from a woman aged 40 to 49 in good health. Some clones in this sample may be carry-over from other donors' samples. The sequencing input was PBMCs. This chain links TRBV28 with TRBJ2-1; the match to TRBD2 covers 11 bases. CDR3 DNA: TGTGCCAGCAGGCTAGCGGGAGGCTCCTACAATGAGCAGTTCTTC. It specifies CASRLAGGSYNEQFF.